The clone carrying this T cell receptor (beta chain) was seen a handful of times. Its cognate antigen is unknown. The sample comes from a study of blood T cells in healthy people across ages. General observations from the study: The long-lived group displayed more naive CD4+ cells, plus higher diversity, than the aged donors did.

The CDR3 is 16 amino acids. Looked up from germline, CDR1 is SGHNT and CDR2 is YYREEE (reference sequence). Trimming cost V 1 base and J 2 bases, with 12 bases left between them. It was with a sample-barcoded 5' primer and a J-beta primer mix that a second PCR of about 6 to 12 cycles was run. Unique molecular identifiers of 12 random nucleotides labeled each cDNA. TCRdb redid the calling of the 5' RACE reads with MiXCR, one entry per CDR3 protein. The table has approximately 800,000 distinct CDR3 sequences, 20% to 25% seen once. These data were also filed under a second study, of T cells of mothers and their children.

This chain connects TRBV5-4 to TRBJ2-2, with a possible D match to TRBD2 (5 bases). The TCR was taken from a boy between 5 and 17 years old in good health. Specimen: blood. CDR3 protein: CASSLRSGINTGELFF. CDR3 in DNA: TGTGCCAGCAGCTTGAGGTCCGGGATCAACACCGGGGAGCTGTTTTTT.